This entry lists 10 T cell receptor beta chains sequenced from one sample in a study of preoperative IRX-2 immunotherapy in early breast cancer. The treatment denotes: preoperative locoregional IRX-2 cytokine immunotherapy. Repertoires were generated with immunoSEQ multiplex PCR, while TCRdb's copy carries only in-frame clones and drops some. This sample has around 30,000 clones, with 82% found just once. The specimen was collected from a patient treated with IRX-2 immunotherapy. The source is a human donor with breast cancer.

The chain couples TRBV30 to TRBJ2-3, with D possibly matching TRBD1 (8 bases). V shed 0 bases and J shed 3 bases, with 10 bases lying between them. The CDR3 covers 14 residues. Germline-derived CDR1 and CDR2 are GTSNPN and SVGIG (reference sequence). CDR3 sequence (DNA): TGTGCCTGGAGTGTACAGGGGGGGACAGATACGCAGTATTTT. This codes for CAWSVQGGTDTQYF. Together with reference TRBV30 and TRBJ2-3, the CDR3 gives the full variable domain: SQTIHQWPATLVQPVGSPLSLECTVEGTSNPNLYWYRQAAGRGLQLLFYSVGIGQISSEVPQNLSASRPQDRQFILSSKKLLLSDSGFYLCAWSVQGGTDTQYFGPGTRLTVL.

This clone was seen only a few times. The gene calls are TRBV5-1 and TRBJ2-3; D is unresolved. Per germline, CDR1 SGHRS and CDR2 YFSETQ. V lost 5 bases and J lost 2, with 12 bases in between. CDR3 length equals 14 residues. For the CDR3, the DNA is TGCGCCAGCAGTTTAGGGCGGATCACAGATACGCAGTATTTT. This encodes CASSLGRITDTQYF.

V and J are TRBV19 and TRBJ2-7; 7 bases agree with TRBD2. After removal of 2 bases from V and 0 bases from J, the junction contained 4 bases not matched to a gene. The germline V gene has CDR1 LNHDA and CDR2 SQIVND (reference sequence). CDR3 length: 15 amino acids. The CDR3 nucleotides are TGTGCCAGTAGTATAATCGGCGGGAGCTCCTACGAGCAGTACTTC. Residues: CASSIIGGSSYEQYF.

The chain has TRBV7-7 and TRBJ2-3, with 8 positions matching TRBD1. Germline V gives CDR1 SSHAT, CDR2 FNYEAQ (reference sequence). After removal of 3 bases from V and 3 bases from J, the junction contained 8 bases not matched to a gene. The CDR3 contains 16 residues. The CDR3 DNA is TGTGCCAGCAGCTTCGCAACAGGGGGTTGGACAGATACGCAGTATTTT. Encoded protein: CASSFATGGWTDTQYF.

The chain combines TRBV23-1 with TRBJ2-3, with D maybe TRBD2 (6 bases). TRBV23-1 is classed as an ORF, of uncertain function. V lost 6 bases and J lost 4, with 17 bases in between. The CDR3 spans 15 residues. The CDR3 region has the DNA TGCGCCAGCAGCCAAGATGGGACTCAAGCAGATACGCAGTATTTT. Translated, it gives CASSQDGTQADTQYF.

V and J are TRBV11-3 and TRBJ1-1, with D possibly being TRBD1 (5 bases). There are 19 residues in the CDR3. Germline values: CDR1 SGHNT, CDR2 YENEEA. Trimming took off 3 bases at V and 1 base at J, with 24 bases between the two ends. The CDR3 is CASSLELKAGKQGNTEAFF. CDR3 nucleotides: TGTGCCAGCAGCTTGGAACTCAAGGCAGGGAAACAAGGGAACACTGAAGCTTTCTTT.

CDR3 amino acids: CASSPGGRDSNQPQHF. The CDR3 DNA reads TGTGCCAGCAGCCCAGGGGGCAGGGATAGCAATCAGCCCCAGCATTTT. This chain uses TRBV28 with TRBJ1-5, with TRBD1 matching over 8 bases. The CDR3 length is 16 residues. The germline V gene encodes CDR1 MDHEN and CDR2 SYDVKM. Trimming at V came to 6 bases and at J to 0 bases, leaving 7 bases not matched to a gene. Based on the CDR3 plus reference TRBV28 and TRBJ1-5, the full variable domain is DVKVTQSSRYLVKRTGEKVFLECVQDMDHENMFWYRQDPGLGLRLIYFSYDVKMKEKGDIPEGYSVSREKKERFSLILESASTNQTSMYLCASSPGGRDSNQPQHFGDGTRLSIL.

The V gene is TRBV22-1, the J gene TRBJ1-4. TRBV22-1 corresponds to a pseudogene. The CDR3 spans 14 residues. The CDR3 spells CASSFGGRNEKLFF. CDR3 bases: TGTGCCAGCAGTTTTGGGGGGAGGAATGAAAAACTGTTTTTT.

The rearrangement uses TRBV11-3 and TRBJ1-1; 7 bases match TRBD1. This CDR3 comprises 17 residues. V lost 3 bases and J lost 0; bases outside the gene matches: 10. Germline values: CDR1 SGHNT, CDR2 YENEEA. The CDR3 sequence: CASSLVVGGGMNTEAFF. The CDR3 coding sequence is TGTGCCAGCAGCTTGGTGGTAGGGGGCGGGATGAACACTGAAGCTTTCTTT.

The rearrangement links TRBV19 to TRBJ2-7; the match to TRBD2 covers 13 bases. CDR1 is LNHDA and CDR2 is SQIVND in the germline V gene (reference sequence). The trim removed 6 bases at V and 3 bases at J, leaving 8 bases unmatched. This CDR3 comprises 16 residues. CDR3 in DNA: TGTGCCAGTAGCCCCGCCTGGACTAGCGGGAGCTACGAGCAGTACTTC. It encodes CASSPAWTSGSYEQYF.